This T cell receptor (beta chain) was found in a study of T cells in Graves' hyperthyroidism and ophthalmopathy. Regarding the study as a whole: Blood samples included most of the expanded thyroid clonotypes exceeding 0.001.

The TCR beta CDR3 regions underwent amplification using RNA transcripts as the source. The study used the HTBI primer set for a first-round RT-PCR of the TCR CDR3. TCRdb re-analysed the multiplex PCR reads in MiXCR, keeping a single row per CDR3 protein. This table holds fewer than 500,000 distinct CDR3 sequences, about 14% found once. This clonotype was seen repeatedly, ten times or more. Antigen unknown. Germline CDR1 and CDR2: PRHDT and FYEKMQ (reference sequence). With 4 bases removed from V and 2 bases from J, the gap between germline ends came to 24 bases. The CDR3 is made up of 18 amino acids. The chain joins TRBV13 to TRBJ2-7; D call uncertain. The receptor comes from a woman aged 30 to 39 with Graves' ophthalmopathy. The material sequenced was blood. In DNA form, the CDR3 reads TGTGCCAGCAGCTATAGTAGCCGAAGGAGTCAGGACCCCTACGAGCAGTACTTC. This sequence encodes CASSYSSRRSQDPYEQYF.